This TCR beta chain was sequenced in a study of beta chain features in type 1 diabetes. Study results and limitations: Lower insertion and higher deletion counts appeared at VDJ junctions in type 1 diabetes patients. Since sequencing was performed on cDNA, cells with high TCR expression could be over-represented. For Type 1 diabetes patients, all four CD4+ subsets carried TCRB CDR3s that were moderately but significantly shorter.

In regard to this clone: Its antigen is not identified.

Averaging approximately 0.11 L, one heparinised blood draw came from each individual donor. Sorted populations were all over 98% pure. The whole isolated RNA underwent reverse transcription, so sequencing captured expressed TCRB transcripts. Assay: immunoSEQ multiplex PCR; the TCRdb copy retains only in-frame clones and omits some. The sample lists some 240,000 clones; 16% were seen once. V shed 7 bases and J shed 5 bases, with 11 bases lying between them. The CDR3 consists of 12 residues. Germline CDR1 reads MNHNS; CDR2 reads SASEGT. This clonotype was obtained from a man aged 25 to 40 with type 1 diabetes. Input material: naive CD4+ T cells from blood. The V call is TRBV6-1, the J call TRBJ1-1; no clear D gene. CDR3 residues: CASMTSSTEAFF. DNA of the CDR3: TGTGCCAGCATGACATCGAGTACTGAAGCTTTCTTT.